These 25 T cell receptor beta chains were all obtained from the same sample, sequenced in a study of OX40 agonist ivuxolimab in advanced cancers. Produced via immunoSEQ multiplex PCR; TCRdb's table is partial and in-frame only. Found here are 77,000 or so clones, about 85% of them singletons; the top ten hold more than 4%. The specimen was CD4+ or CD8+ T cells sorted from blood, collected in a trial of the OX40 agonist ivuxolimab. The receptors stem from an adult with an advanced solid tumor such as melanoma, head and neck, liver or kidney cancer.

The genes are TRBV13 and TRBJ1-2, with TRBD1 identical over 7 bases. Germline V gene data show CDR1 as PRHDT and CDR2 as FYEKMQ (reference sequence). Trimming at V came to 9 bases and at J to 4 bases, leaving 5 bases not matched to a gene. There are 12 residues in the CDR3. The CDR3 DNA is TGTGCCAGTCGCCGGGACAGCTATGGCTACACCTTC. Amino acids: CASRRDSYGYTF.

The V call is TRBV7-3, the J call TRBJ1-3; D uncertain. The germline V gene encodes CDR1 SGHTA and CDR2 FQGTGA. Trimming removed 5 bases at V and 0 bases at J, with 14 bases between. The CDR3 has 16 amino acids. CDR3 loop: CASSPHSADSGNTIYF. The CDR3 DNA reads TGTGCCAGCAGCCCCCACAGCGCTGACTCTGGAAACACCATATATTTT.

The chain carries TRBV5-1 and TRBJ2-2; D unclear. V was shortened by 4 bases and J by 0 bases, with 13 bases between the two germline ends. The CDR3 has 16 amino acids. Per the germline V gene, CDR1 is SGHRS and CDR2 is YFSETQ. CDR3 sequence: CASSIRATANTGELFF. The CDR3 region has the DNA TGCGCCAGCAGCATCCGGGCAACCGCGAACACCGGGGAGCTGTTTTTT.

This rearrangement joins TRBV10-3 to TRBJ1-3; D unresolved. Germline CDR1 ENHRY, CDR2 SYGVKD. With 4 bases removed from V and 2 bases from J, the gap between germline ends came to 6 bases. The length of the CDR3 is 13 residues. The CDR3 here is CAISGTAGNTIYF. CDR3 nucleotide sequence: TGTGCCATCAGTGGGACCGCTGGAAACACCATATATTTT.

This clone was detected only a few times. J is TRBJ2-3 and V is TRBV9, with TRBD2 matching 8 bases. The junction had 7 bases not matched to a gene; V was cut back by 2 bases and J by 2 bases. Germline V gives CDR1 SGDLS, CDR2 YYNGEE. The CDR3 is 16 residues long. DNA for the CDR3: TGTGCCAGCAGCGTGGGAGCGGGGGCCCTCACAGATACGCAGTATTTT. This encodes CASSVGAGALTDTQYF.

The gene calls are TRBV9 and TRBJ1-2; maybe TRBD1 (6 bases). The CDR3 is made up of 15 amino acids. V was trimmed by 2 bases and J by 3 bases, leaving 14 bases between them. Germline lookup yields CDR1 SGDLS and CDR2 YYNGEE. This CDR3 is CASSVEDSPYYGYTF. In nucleotides, the CDR3 is TGTGCCAGCAGCGTTGAGGACAGCCCGTACTATGGCTACACCTTC.

The V gene is TRBV2, the J gene TRBJ2-7; D possibly corresponds to TRBD1 (5 bases). Trimming pared 3 bases from V and 6 bases from J, leaving 15 bases between. In germline, CDR1 is SNHLY, CDR2 FYNNEI. The CDR3 sequence is 14 residues long. The CDR3 protein is CASSDPRTWLEQYF. The CDR3 DNA follows: TGTGCCAGCAGTGACCCCCGGACATGGCTCGAGCAGTACTTC.

The chain couples TRBV27 to TRBJ2-5, with TRBD2 identical over 7 bases. Trimming cost V 5 bases and J 0 bases; bases outside gene matches: 3. The CDR3 loop spans 14 amino acids. CDR1 and CDR2 from the germline V gene are MNHEY and SMNVEV (reference sequence). CDR3 nucleotides: TGTGCCAGCAGTGGTAGCGGGTACCAAGAGACCCAGTACTTC. Translation: CASSGSGYQETQYF.

V gene TRBV7-8 combines with J gene TRBJ1-4; D ambiguous. CDR1 is SGHVS and CDR2 is FQNEAQ in the germline V gene. The CDR3 runs to 16 residues. The ends were cut back, 3 bases at V and 0 bases at J, with 11 bases in the middle. The CDR3, as DNA: TGTGCCAGCAGCTTCTCCTATTACTCAACTAATGAAAAACTGTTTTTT. Translating it yields CASSFSYYSTNEKLFF.

This clone was picked up a small number of times. The chain recombines TRBV7-7 with TRBJ2-5; 8 bases agree with TRBD1. This CDR3 is built from 15 residues. V lost 1 base and J lost 1; bases outside the gene matches: 2. Looked up from germline, CDR1 is SSHAT and CDR2 is FNYEAQ (reference sequence). The CDR3, as DNA: TGTGCCAGCAGCTTAGGACAGGGGCCCCAAGAGACCCAGTACTTC. As protein: CASSLGQGPQETQYF.

The chain joins TRBV19 to TRBJ2-6; D possibly matches TRBD1 or TRBD2 (6 bases each). Germline-derived CDR1 and CDR2 are LNHDA and SQIVND (reference sequence). With 8 bases removed from V and 0 bases from J, the gap between germline ends came to 14 bases. The CDR3 length is 16 residues. CDR3 in DNA: TGTGCCAGTGGTAAAGGGGGGAGCTCTGGGGCCAACGTCCTGACTTTC. Translating it yields CASGKGGSSGANVLTF.

This chain joins TRBV5-1 and TRBJ2-7; D might be TRBD1 (6 bases). Germline loops: CDR1 SGHRS, CDR2 YFSETQ. The CDR3 consists of 12 residues. Trimming cost V 4 bases and J 5 bases, with 10 bases left between them. Here the CDR3 DNA reads TGCGCCAGCAGCCGAAGACAGGACGAGCAGTACTTC. Its translation: CASSRRQDEQYF.

J is TRBJ2-7 and V is TRBV2; D remains unclear. Trimming left V 2 bases short and J 2 bases short, with 10 bases between. The germline V gene encodes CDR1 SNHLY and CDR2 FYNNEI. CDR3 size: 14 residues. This CDR3 reads CASSESGSAYEQYF. The CDR3 DNA reads as TGTGCCAGCAGTGAATCCGGGTCCGCCTACGAGCAGTACTTC.

This chain connects TRBV6-1 to TRBJ1-1, with no clear D. Germline V CDR1 and CDR2: MNHNS, SASEGT. Trimming shortened V by 7 bases and J by 0 bases, and 3 bases separated the two germline ends. This CDR3 has 11 residues. The CDR3 reads CASMLNTEAFF. The CDR3 nucleotides read TGTGCCAGCATGTTGAACACTGAAGCTTTCTTT.

The chain carries TRBV6-5 and TRBJ2-7; 7 bases match TRBD2. The CDR3 runs 13 residues. With 7 bases clipped from V and 6 bases from J, the junction kept 9 bases outside the gene matches. CDR1 and CDR2 (germline): MNHEY, SVGAGI. CDR3 residues: CASTLGRGSEQYF. The CDR3 region has the DNA TGTGCCAGCACCCTGGGGAGGGGAAGCGAGCAGTACTTC.

The chain employs TRBV5-1 and TRBJ1-1, with 8 positions matching TRBD1. V trimming: 0 bases; J trimming: 3 bases; junction bases outside the gene matches: 7. The CDR3 sequence is 16 residues long. CDR1 and CDR2 from the germline V gene are SGHRS and YFSETQ. The CDR3 DNA follows: TGCGCCAGCAGCTTGGGTCGCAGGGGGCTGGACACTGAAGCTTTCTTT. Its protein product is CASSLGRRGLDTEAFF.

The CDR3 loop reads CASSPRRLQGAGGYTF. CDR3 nucleotide sequence: TGTGCCAGCTCACCCCGCCGCCTACAGGGGGCTGGTGGCTACACCTTC. This chain joins TRBV18 and TRBJ1-2, with 9 bases aligning to TRBD1. The CDR3 sequence is 16 residues long. The trim removed 3 bases at V and 7 bases at J, leaving 12 bases unmatched. Germline lookup yields CDR1 KGHSH and CDR2 LQKENI.

The J gene is TRBJ1-2, the V gene TRBV4-1; 7 bases are shared with TRBD1. Trimming took 1 base from V and 4 from J; bases not matched to a gene: 6. The CDR3 sequence is 15 residues long. The germline CDR1 and CDR2 sequences are MGHRA and YSYEKL. CDR3 residues: CASSQAGQLTYGYTF. The CDR3, as DNA: TGCGCCAGCAGCCAAGCGGGACAGCTAACCTATGGCTACACCTTC.

The V gene is TRBV11-2, the J gene TRBJ1-4; D perhaps matches TRBD1 (5 bases). Germline V gives CDR1 SGHAT, CDR2 FQNNGV. Trimming cost V 1 base and J 7 bases, with 7 bases left between them. The CDR3 is 13 amino acids. The DNA of the CDR3 is TGTGCCAGCAGCTTAGTGCAGGGTGAAAAACTGTTTTTT. It specifies CASSLVQGEKLFF. The complete variable domain, with remaining parts taken from reference TRBV11-2 and TRBJ1-4, reads EAGVAQSPRYKIIEKRQSVAFWCNPISGHATLYWYQQILGQGPKLLIQFQNNGVVDDSQLPKDRFSAERLKGVDSTLKIQPAKLEDSAVYLCASSLVQGEKLFFGSGTQLSVL.

The chain links TRBV12-5 to TRBJ1-5; a weak D match, TRBD1 (5 bases). Germline CDR1 reads LGHNT; CDR2 reads FRNRAP. V lost 1 base and J lost 0, with 13 bases in between. The CDR3 extends over 17 amino acids. The CDR3 nucleotides are TGTGCTAGTGGTTTGGACCGCAGGGACCTTAGCAATCAGCCCCAGCATTTT. Amino acid sequence: CASGLDRRDLSNQPQHF.

This clone has a handful of counts. The rearrangement links TRBV9 to TRBJ2-7, with 7 bases identical to TRBD2. CDR1 and CDR2 from the germline V gene are SGDLS and YYNGEE. The trim removed 1 base at V and 0 bases at J, leaving 4 bases unmatched. This CDR3 is built from 15 residues. DNA of the CDR3: TGTGCCAGCAGCGTACGGGCTAGCGGCTCCTACGAGCAGTACTTC. It codes for CASSVRASGSYEQYF.

This sequence joins TRBV27 and TRBJ1-2; unclear D gene. Trimming shortened V by 0 bases and J by 4 bases, and 12 bases separated the two germline ends. Germline V gene sequence: CDR1 MNHEY, CDR2 SMNVEV (reference sequence). The CDR3 consists of 15 residues. This CDR3 reads CASSLSKGLPYGYTF. The CDR3 DNA follows: TGTGCCAGCAGTTTATCAAAAGGACTGCCCTATGGCTACACCTTC.

The chain uses TRBV5-8 and TRBJ2-7; 15 nucleotides agree with TRBD2. This CDR3 has 17 amino acids. V dropped 3 bases and J dropped 3; count of bases not matched to a gene: 7. The germline gives CDR1 SGHTS, CDR2 YDEGEE. The CDR3 sequence is CASSSGLAGGPFYEQYF. In nucleotides, the CDR3 is TGTGCCAGCAGCTCCGGACTAGCGGGGGGGCCTTTCTACGAGCAGTACTTC.

The rearrangement uses TRBV12-5 and TRBJ2-3; 10 nucleotides agree with TRBD2. Trimming at V came to 5 bases and at J to 1 base, leaving 0 bases not matched to a gene. There are 14 residues in the CDR3. The germline V gene has CDR1 LGHNT and CDR2 FRNRAP. The CDR3 reads CASGLAGGTDTQYF. For the CDR3, the DNA is TGTGCTAGTGGTCTAGCGGGGGGCACAGATACGCAGTATTTT.

The chain joins TRBV6-6 to TRBJ1-6; 10 bases align to TRBD1. The V segment lost 5 bases and the J segment 6 bases; nucleotides outside the gene matches: 4. Germline-derived CDR1 and CDR2 are MNHNY and SVGAGI (reference sequence). This CDR3 has 15 amino acids. The CDR3 protein is CASSGGTGANSPLHF. CDR3 DNA: TGTGCCAGCAGTGGGGGGACAGGGGCTAATTCACCCCTCCACTTT.